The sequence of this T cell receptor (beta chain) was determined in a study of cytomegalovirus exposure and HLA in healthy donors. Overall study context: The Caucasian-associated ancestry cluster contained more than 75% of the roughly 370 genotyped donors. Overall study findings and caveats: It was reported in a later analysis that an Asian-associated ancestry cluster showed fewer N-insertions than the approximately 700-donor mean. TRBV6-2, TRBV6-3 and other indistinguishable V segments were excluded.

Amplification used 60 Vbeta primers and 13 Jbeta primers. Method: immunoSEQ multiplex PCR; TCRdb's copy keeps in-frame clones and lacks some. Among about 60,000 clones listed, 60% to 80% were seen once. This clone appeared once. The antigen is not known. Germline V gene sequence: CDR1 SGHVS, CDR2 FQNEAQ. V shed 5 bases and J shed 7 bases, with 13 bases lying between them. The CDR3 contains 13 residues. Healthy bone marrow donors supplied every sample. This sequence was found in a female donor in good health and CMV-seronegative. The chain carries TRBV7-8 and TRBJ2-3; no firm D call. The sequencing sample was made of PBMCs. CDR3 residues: CASSPLERYTQYF. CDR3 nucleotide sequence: TGTGCCAGCAGCCCCCTAGAGCGTTATACGCAGTATTTT.